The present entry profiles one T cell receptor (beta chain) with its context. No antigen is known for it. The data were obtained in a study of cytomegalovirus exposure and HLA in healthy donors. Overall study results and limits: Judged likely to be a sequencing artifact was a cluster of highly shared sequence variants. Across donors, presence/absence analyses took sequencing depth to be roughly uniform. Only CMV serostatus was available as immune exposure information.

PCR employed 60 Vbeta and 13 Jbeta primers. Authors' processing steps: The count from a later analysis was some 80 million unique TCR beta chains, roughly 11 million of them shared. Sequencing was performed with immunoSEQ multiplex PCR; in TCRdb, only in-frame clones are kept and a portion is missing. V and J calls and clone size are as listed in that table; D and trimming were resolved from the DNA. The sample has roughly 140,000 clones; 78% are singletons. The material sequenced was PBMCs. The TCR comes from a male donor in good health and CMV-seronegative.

The DNA for the CDR3 is TGTGCCTGGAGCGCGCGCGGGGGGCGGGGTATCTACGAGCAGTACTTC. Protein sequence: CAWSARGGRGIYEQYF. This chain joins TRBV30 and TRBJ2-7, with 8 bases aligning to TRBD2. Germline trimming cut 3 bases from V and 3 bases from J; bases unmatched to any gene: 13. This CDR3 region has 16 residues. From germline, CDR1 is GTSNPN and CDR2 SVGIG (reference sequence).